This T cell receptor (beta chain) was identified in a study of cytomegalovirus exposure and HLA in healthy donors. Findings and limits, study-wide: Generally TCR sequences proved uncommon, though certain public TCRs appeared in numerous donors.

It was the roughly 130-subject validation cohort, separate from the approximately 700-subject first cohort, to which the donors belonged. Comment on this clone: The antigen remains undetermined.

The method was immunoSEQ multiplex PCR; TCRdb's version includes in-frame clones alone and lacks a portion of them. The data show approximately 300,000 clones, around 90% seen once. Germline V lookup: CDR1 SGHDT, CDR2 YYEEEE. The CDR3 has 15 amino acids. V dropped 0 bases and J dropped 5; count of bases not matched to a gene: 6. Source material: PBMCs. The sequence came from a woman aged 25 to 45 in good health and CMV-seropositive. The chain carries TRBV5-6 and TRBJ1-1, with 8 nucleotides matching TRBD1. DNA of the CDR3: TGTGCCAGCAGCTTGGGGACAGGGTTGGGGACTGAAGCTTTCTTT. Translation: CASSLGTGLGTEAFF.